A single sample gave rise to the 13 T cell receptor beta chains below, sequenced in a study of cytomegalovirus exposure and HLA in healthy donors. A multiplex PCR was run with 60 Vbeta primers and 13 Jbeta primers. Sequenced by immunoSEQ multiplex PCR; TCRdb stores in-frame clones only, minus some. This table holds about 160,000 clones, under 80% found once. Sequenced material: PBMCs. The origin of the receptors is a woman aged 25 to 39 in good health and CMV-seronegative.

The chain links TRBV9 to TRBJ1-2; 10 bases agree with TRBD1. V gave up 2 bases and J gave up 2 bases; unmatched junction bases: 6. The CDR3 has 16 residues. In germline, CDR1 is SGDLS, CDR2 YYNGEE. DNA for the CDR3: TGTGCCAGCAGCGTCGGCTCGGGACAGGGGAACTATGGCTACACCTTC. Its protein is CASSVGSGQGNYGYTF.

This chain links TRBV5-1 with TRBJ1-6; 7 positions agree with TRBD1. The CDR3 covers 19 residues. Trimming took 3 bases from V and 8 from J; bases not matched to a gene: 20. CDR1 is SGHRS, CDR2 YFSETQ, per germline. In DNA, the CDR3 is TGCGCCAGCAGCTCGATTCCGGGACAGTCGTACGCTATGGATTCACCCCTCCACTTT. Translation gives CASSSIPGQSYAMDSPLHF.

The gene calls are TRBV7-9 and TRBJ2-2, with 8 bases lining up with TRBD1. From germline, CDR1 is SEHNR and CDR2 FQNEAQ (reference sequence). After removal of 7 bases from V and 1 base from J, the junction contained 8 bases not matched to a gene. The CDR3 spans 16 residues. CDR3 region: CASILSGTGNTGELFF. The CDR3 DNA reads TGTGCCAGCATCCTGAGTGGGACAGGGAACACCGGGGAGCTGTTTTTT.

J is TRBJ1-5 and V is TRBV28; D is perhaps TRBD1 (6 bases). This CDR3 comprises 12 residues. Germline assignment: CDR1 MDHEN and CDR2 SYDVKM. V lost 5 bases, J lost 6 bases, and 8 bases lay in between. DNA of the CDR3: TGTGCCAGCAGTAGCAGGGGTCAGCCCCAGCATTTT. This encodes CASSSRGQPQHF.

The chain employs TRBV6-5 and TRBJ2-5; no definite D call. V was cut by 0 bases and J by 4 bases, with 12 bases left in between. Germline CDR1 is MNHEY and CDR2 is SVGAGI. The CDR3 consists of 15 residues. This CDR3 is CASSYSIEALETQYF. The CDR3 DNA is TGTGCCAGCAGTTACTCGATTGAAGCGCTAGAGACCCAGTACTTC.

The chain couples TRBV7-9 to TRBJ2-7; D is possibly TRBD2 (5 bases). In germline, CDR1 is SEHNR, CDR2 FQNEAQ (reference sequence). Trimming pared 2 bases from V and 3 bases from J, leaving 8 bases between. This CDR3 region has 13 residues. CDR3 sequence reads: CASSLSEGYEQYF. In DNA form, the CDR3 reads TGTGCCAGCAGCTTATCCGAGGGCTACGAGCAGTACTTC.

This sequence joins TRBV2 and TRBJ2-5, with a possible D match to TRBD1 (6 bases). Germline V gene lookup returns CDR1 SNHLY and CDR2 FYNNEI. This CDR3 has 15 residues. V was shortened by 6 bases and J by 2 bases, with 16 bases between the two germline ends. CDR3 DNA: TGTGCCAGCAGGAATACCGGGACAACACAAGAGACCCAGTACTTC. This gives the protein CASRNTGTTQETQYF. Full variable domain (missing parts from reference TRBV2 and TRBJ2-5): EPEVTQTPSHQVTQMGQEVILRCVPISNHLYFYWYRQILGQKVEFLVSFYNNEISEKSEIFDDQFSVERPDGSNFTLKIRSTKLEDSAMYFCASRNTGTTQETQYFGPGTRLLVL.

CDR3 protein: CASSLVSGGETQYF. For the CDR3, the DNA is TGTGCCAGCAGCTTGGTATCGGGGGGGGAGACCCAGTACTTC. The rearrangement links TRBV5-8 to TRBJ2-5, with TRBD2 identical over 8 bases. This CDR3 contains 14 residues. The trim removed 0 bases at V and 5 bases at J, leaving 3 bases unmatched. The germline V gene has CDR1 SGHTS and CDR2 YDEGEE.

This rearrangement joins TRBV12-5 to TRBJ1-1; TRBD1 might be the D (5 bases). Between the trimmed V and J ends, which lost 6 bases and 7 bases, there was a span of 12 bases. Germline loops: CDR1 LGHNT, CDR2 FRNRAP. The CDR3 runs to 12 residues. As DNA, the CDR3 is TGTGCTAGTGGCAAAAGGGGTGTTGAAGCTTTCTTT. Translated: CASGKRGVEAFF.

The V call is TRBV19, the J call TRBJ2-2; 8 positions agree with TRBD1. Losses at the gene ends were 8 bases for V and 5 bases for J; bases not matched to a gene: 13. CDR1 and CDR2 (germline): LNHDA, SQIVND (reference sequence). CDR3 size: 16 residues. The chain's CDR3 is CASVTSAGGETGELFF. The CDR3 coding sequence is TGTGCCAGTGTCACGTCGGCAGGGGGCGAGACCGGGGAGCTGTTTTTT.

CDR3 protein: CASSLLSDRGEQYF. The CDR3 DNA is TGTGCCAGCAGTTTACTCTCGGATCGAGGCGAGCAGTACTTC. V is TRBV27 and J is TRBJ2-7; the D is unclear. With 2 bases removed from V and 6 bases from J, the gap between germline ends came to 14 bases. Germline CDR1 is MNHEY and CDR2 is SMNVEV (reference sequence). This CDR3 has 14 amino acids.

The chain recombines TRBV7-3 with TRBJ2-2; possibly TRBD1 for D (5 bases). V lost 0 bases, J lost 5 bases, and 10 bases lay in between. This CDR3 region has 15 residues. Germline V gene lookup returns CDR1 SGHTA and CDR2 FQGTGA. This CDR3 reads CASSLTGARTGELFF. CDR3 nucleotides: TGTGCCAGCAGCTTAACAGGGGCGAGGACCGGGGAGCTGTTTTTT.

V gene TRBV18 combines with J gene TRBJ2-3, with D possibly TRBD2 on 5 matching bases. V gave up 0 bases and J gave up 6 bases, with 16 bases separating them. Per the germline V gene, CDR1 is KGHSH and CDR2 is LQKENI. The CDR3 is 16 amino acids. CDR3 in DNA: TGTGCCAGCTCACCACCTGGAGCGGCGTTCAGGGATACGCAGTATTTT. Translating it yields CASSPPGAAFRDTQYF.